Below, 9 T cell receptor beta chains from the same sample are listed, as sequenced in a study of T cells in Graves' hyperthyroidism and ophthalmopathy. TCR beta CDR3 sequences were amplified from RNA transcripts. First-round RT-PCR targeting the TCR CDR3 was performed with the HTBI primer set. TCRdb reanalysed the multiplex PCR reads using MiXCR and keeps one entry per CDR3 protein. The sample holds 500,000 to 650,000 distinct CDR3 sequences; 14% are singletons and the top ten take about 15%. The specimen sequenced was blood. Receptors were obtained from a woman in her thirties or forties with Graves' hyperthyroidism.

CDR3 nucleotide sequence: TGCGCCAGCAGTGACTTGACAGGGGGCACAGATACGCAGTATTTT. It encodes CASSDLTGGTDTQYF. This chain uses TRBV10-2 with TRBJ2-3; 8 bases align to TRBD1. Germline CDR1 and CDR2: WSHSY and SAAADI. The CDR3 has 15 residues. Trimming removed 3 bases from V and 1 base from J; junction bases left unmatched: 3.

The chain links TRBV27 to TRBJ1-2, with D unresolved. The CDR3 length is 14 residues. Germline CDR1 and CDR2: MNHEY and SMNVEV (reference sequence). V shed 11 bases and J shed 4 bases, with 20 bases lying between them. CDR3 DNA: TGTGCCGCAAGGGAGGAAGGGTCGCTCTATGGCTACACCTTC. This sequence encodes CAAREEGSLYGYTF.

This clonotype showed up many times. The chain is built from TRBV28 and TRBJ1-4; D uncertain. The germline V and J ends were trimmed by 2 bases and 10 bases, with 11 bases remaining between them. The CDR3 has 13 amino acids. CDR1 is MDHEN, CDR2 SYDVKM, per germline. The CDR3 region has the DNA TGTGCCAGCAGTTTAAACAATCTTGGAAAACTGTTTTTT. Residues: CASSLNNLGKLFF.

This clonotype appeared many times. CDR3 sequence reads: CASSLLMRQGTYTEAFF. The DNA for the CDR3 is TGTGCCAGCAGTTTACTAATGCGACAGGGCACGTACACTGAAGCTTTCTTT. The chain links TRBV28 to TRBJ1-1; TRBD1 agrees at 7 bases. The CDR3 runs 17 residues. The trim removed 2 bases at V and 3 bases at J, leaving 12 bases unmatched. The germline V gene has CDR1 MDHEN and CDR2 SYDVKM. Complete variable domain (other parts from reference TRBV28 and TRBJ1-1): DVKVTQSSRYLVKRTGEKVFLECVQDMDHENMFWYRQDPGLGLRLIYFSYDVKMKEKGDIPEGYSVSREKKERFSLILESASTNQTSMYLCASSLLMRQGTYTEAFFGQGTRLTVV.

CDR3 nucleotides: TGTGCCAGCAGCTTGACTAACGCCGGGACTAGCAGGAATGAGCAGTTCTTC. It encodes CASSLTNAGTSRNEQFF. V usage is TRBV7-3 and J usage is TRBJ2-1, with TRBD2 identical over 9 bases. Germline values: CDR1 SGHTA, CDR2 FQGTGA. This CDR3 is 17 amino acids long. The V segment lost 3 bases and the J segment 7 bases; nucleotides outside the gene matches: 13. Drawing the rest from reference TRBV7-3 and TRBJ2-1, the complete variable domain is GAGVSQTPSNKVTEKGKYVELRCDPISGHTALYWYRQSLGQGPEFLIYFQGTGAADDSGLPNDRFFAVRPEGSVSTLKIQRTERGDSAVYLCASSLTNAGTSRNEQFFGPGTRLTVL.

The rearrangement links TRBV7-9 to TRBJ2-5; D might be TRBD2 (5 bases). Germline V gene lookup returns CDR1 SEHNR and CDR2 FQNEAQ (reference sequence). The V gene lost 6 bases and the J gene lost 1 base, with 12 bases spanning the gap. The CDR3 contains 14 residues. CDR3 nucleotide sequence: TGTGCCAGCAGTCGATTGGACTCCCAAGAGACCCAGTACTTC. As protein: CASSRLDSQETQYF.

In this sample, this clonotype turned up many times. The rearrangement uses TRBV24-1 and TRBJ1-6; 8 bases match TRBD1. Germline assignment: CDR1 KGHDR and CDR2 SFDVKD. CDR3 length equals 17 residues. The V gene end was trimmed by 0 bases and the J gene end by 7 bases; junction bases not matched to a gene: 7. The CDR3 reads CATSDLEQGARNSPLHF. In DNA, the CDR3 is TGTGCCACCAGTGATTTGGAGCAGGGGGCGCGGAATTCACCCCTCCACTTT.

This clonotype has ten or more counts. The chain couples TRBV11-2 to TRBJ2-1; D ambiguous. The V gene's germline CDR1 is SGHAT and CDR2 FQNNGV. This CDR3 region has 13 residues. Trimming removed 5 bases at V and 12 bases at J, with 17 bases between. CDR3 in DNA: TGTGCCAGCAGCCTTTATGGCGAGGATCGGCAGTTCTTC. Protein product: CASSLYGEDRQFF.

This clonotype was seen ten or more times. CDR3 loop: CASSPPTGLGELFF. Here the CDR3 DNA reads TGTGCCAGCTCACCACCCACAGGGCTCGGGGAGCTGTTTTTT. J is TRBJ2-2 and V is TRBV18, with TRBD1 as a possible D gene (6 bases). The germline V and J ends were trimmed by 0 bases and 7 bases, with 9 bases remaining between them. CDR1 is KGHSH and CDR2 is LQKENI in the germline V gene. The CDR3 spans 14 residues.